One and the same sample provided the 8 T cell receptor beta chains below, sequenced in a study of cytomegalovirus exposure and HLA in healthy donors. The PCR contained 60 Vbeta and 13 Jbeta primers. Assay used: immunoSEQ multiplex PCR; TCRdb lists only in-frame clones, some missing. The top ten clones hold less than 4% of a sample with 95,000 to 150,000 clones, 70% to 85% of them seen once. The specimen was PBMCs. These receptors originate from a human donor in good health.

This clone was counted a few times. The chain is built from TRBV5-5 and TRBJ2-1; TRBD1 agrees at 9 bases. V was clipped by 9 bases and J by 7 bases; unmatched bases: 11. CDR1 SGHKS and CDR2 YYEKEE come from the germline V gene (reference sequence). The CDR3 contains 14 residues. The CDR3 region has the DNA TGTGCCACCACACGGACAGGGGCCCTGAATGAGCAGTTCTTC. Its translation: CATTRTGALNEQFF.

In the case of this clone: An end of the junction does not agree with germline; a read error may underlie this. The J gene is TRBJ2-2, the V gene TRBV7-7, with 10 bases fitting TRBD1. The CDR3 loop spans 14 amino acids. Germline V CDR1 and CDR2: SSHAT, FNYEAQ (reference sequence). The chain's CDR3 is CASSRDRGTGELFF. The DNA for the CDR3 is TGTGCTAGCAGCAGGGACAGGGGCACCGGGGAGCTGTTTTTT.

The rearrangement joins TRBV19 to TRBJ1-2; 7 nucleotides line up with TRBD1. Germline CDR1 is LNHDA and CDR2 is SQIVND (reference sequence). The CDR3 loop spans 13 amino acids. The junction had 6 bases not matched to a gene; V was cut back by 5 bases and J by 6 bases. The CDR3 DNA follows: TGTGCCAGTAGTTTAGGGACAGCGCATGGCTACACCTTC. Translating it yields CASSLGTAHGYTF.

For the CDR3, the DNA is TGCGCCAGCAGCGTATCCAGCGGGAGGGGCTCCTACAATGAGCAGTTCTTC. This sequence encodes CASSVSSGRGSYNEQFF. The chain recombines TRBV10-1 with TRBJ2-1; 10 bases are shared with TRBD2. V shed 6 bases, J shed 0 bases, and the junction held 8 bases outside the gene matches. The germline V gene has CDR1 WNHNN and CDR2 SYGVQD (reference sequence). The CDR3 extends over 17 amino acids.

This clone has just one count. The J gene is TRBJ1-2, the V gene TRBV10-3; 7 positions agree with TRBD1. Germline V gene data show CDR1 as ENHRY and CDR2 as SYGVKD. Losses at the gene ends were 5 bases for V and 1 base for J; bases not matched to a gene: 10. The CDR3 extends over 16 amino acids. In DNA form, the CDR3 reads TGTGCCATCAGTAAGACAGGGAGTTTCGTTAACTATGGCTACACCTTC. It specifies CAISKTGSFVNYGYTF.

The chain links TRBV9 to TRBJ2-2; tentatively, D is TRBD2 (6 bases). The CDR3 runs to 17 residues. The V gene's germline CDR1 is SGDLS and CDR2 YYNGEE. The V end lost 6 bases, the J end lost 4 bases, and 22 bases lay between the germline ends. Here the CDR3 reads CASKQDSSFGGTGELFF. The CDR3, as DNA: TGTGCCAGCAAACAGGACTCTTCCTTCGGGGGCACCGGGGAGCTGTTTTTT.

This clone was seen more than once but under ten times. The V and J genes are TRBV27 and TRBJ1-2, with TRBD1 matching 7 bases. J was trimmed by 5 bases and V by 4 bases; bases with no gene match: 4. Germline V gene data show CDR1 as MNHEY and CDR2 as SMNVEV (reference sequence). The CDR3 loop spans 13 amino acids. The CDR3 region is CASSSGTAYGYTF. The CDR3, as DNA: TGTGCCAGCAGTTCGGGGACAGCATATGGCTACACCTTC.

This clone came up a few times. This chain uses TRBV19 with TRBJ2-5, with a weak D call TRBD2 (6 bases). Germline CDR1 LNHDA, CDR2 SQIVND (reference sequence). This CDR3 is 17 amino acids long. Trimming removed 5 bases at V and 3 bases at J, with 22 bases between. The DNA for the CDR3 is TGTGCCAGTAGTGCCGCGGGACGCCGGGCCAAAGAAGAGACCCAGTACTTC. Protein sequence: CASSAAGRRAKEETQYF. Together with reference TRBV19 and TRBJ2-5, the CDR3 gives the full variable domain: DGGITQSPKYLFRKEGQNVTLSCEQNLNHDAMYWYRQDPGQGLRLIYYSQIVNDFQKGDIAEGYSVSREKKESFPLTVTSAQKNPTAFYLCASSAAGRRAKEETQYFGPGTRLLVL.